This T cell receptor beta chain was documented in a study of cytotoxic CD8 clonotypes in ibrutinib-treated CLL. General study findings and limits: Clonality was higher at ibrutinib response and returned toward baseline at progression.

The protocol was immunoSEQ multiplex PCR, while the TCRdb copy is restricted to in-frame clones and leaves out a portion. Among 150,000 or so clones listed, 80% to 90% were seen once. Worth noting for this clone: The antigen is not known.

Germline-derived CDR1 and CDR2 are SGHNT and YYREEE (reference sequence). Trimming at V came to 4 bases and at J to 6 bases, leaving 5 bases not matched to a gene. There are 14 residues in the CDR3. The source is a human donor with chronic lymphocytic leukemia. The sequences come from PBMCs, collected after 24 months of ibrutinib treatment. The chain combines TRBV5-4 with TRBJ2-3; 10 bases align to TRBD1. The CDR3 loop is CASSPGQGKDTQYF. CDR3 nucleotides: TGTGCCAGCAGCCCGGGACAGGGGAAGGATACGCAGTATTTT. The full variable domain, with the rest looked up from reference TRBV5-4 and TRBJ2-3, is ETGVTQSPTHLIKTRGQQVTLRCSSQSGHNTVSWYQQALGQGPQFIFQYYREEENGRGNFPPRFSGLQFPNYSSELNVNALELDDSALYLCASSPGQGKDTQYFGPGTRLTVL.